The 18 T cell receptor beta chains below come from one sample, sequenced in a study of regulatory T cells in long-lasting Graves disease. Time point: persistent/refractory GD, antithyroid drugs over 5 years with positive TRAb. The TCR library used RNA extracted from PBMCs. TCR beta libraries were built with iRepertoire HTBI primers and Arm-PCR of CDR3 regions. One entry per CDR3 protein, called by TCRdb with MiXCR from the multiplex PCR reads. The repertoire holds approximately 400,000 distinct CDR3 sequences, with roughly 20% as singletons. Source: peripheral blood mononuclear cells (PBMCs), taken when the disease was refractory, from a patient treated with antithyroid drugs. These receptor sequences come from a female donor with Graves disease.

On this clonotype: No conserved phenylalanine or tryptophan is present at the end of the CDR3, so a read error is the likely explanation. V gene TRBV20-1 combines with J gene TRBJ2-7; 11 bases line up with TRBD2. CDR3 length equals 13 residues. Germline V gene sequence: CDR1 DFQATT, CDR2 SNEGSKA (reference sequence). V dropped 5 bases and J dropped 3; count of bases not matched to a gene: 3. CDR3 coding DNA: TGCAGTGCTTCCGGGACTAGCGGCTACGAGCAGTACTCC. Protein product: CSASGTSGYEQYS.

In its sample, this clonotype was seen many times. CDR3 sequence: CSAKDRFQETQYF. CDR3 bases: TGCAGTGCTAAGGACAGGTTCCAAGAGACCCAGTACTTC. The chain uses TRBV20-1 and TRBJ2-5; TRBD1 matches at 7 bases. The CDR3 is 13 residues long. Trimming cost V 4 bases and J 1 base; bases outside gene matches: 3. CDR1 is DFQATT, CDR2 SNEGSKA, per germline (reference sequence).

This clonotype was detected only a few times. A much bigger clone sits one base away, suggesting this may be a read error. This chain joins TRBV6-1 and TRBJ2-5, with 11 bases matching TRBD2. CDR3 size: 17 residues. From germline, CDR1 is MNHNS and CDR2 SASEGT. V lost 2 bases, J lost 1 base, and 6 bases stayed unmatched. CDR3 sequence reads: CASSETRLAGIQETQYF. CDR3 sequence (DNA): TGTGCCAGCAGTGAAACGAGACTAGCGGGGATCCAAGAGACCCAGTACTTC.

This clonotype was seen repeatedly, ten times or more. The chain joins TRBV12-3 or TRBV12-4 to TRBJ1-1, with D uncertain. The CDR3 sequence is 13 residues long. Trimming cost V 3 bases and J 0 bases, with 5 bases left between them. This CDR3 reads CASSFSMNTEAFF. The CDR3 nucleotides read TGTGCCAGCAGTTTCAGTATGAACACTGAAGCTTTCTTT.

The chain combines TRBV19 with TRBJ2-5, with TRBD1 matching 9 bases. Germline V gene sequence: CDR1 LNHDA, CDR2 SQIVND (reference sequence). CDR3 size: 15 residues. V lost 5 bases to trimming and J lost 4 bases; unmatched junction nucleotides: 8. The CDR3 DNA reads as TGTGCCAGTAGTCTCACCGGGACAGGGTCAGAGACCCAGTACTTC. Its translation is CASSLTGTGSETQYF.

This clonotype was seen repeatedly, ten times or more. The chain links TRBV28 to TRBJ1-1, with unresolved D. The CDR3 totals 16 residues. CDR1 is MDHEN, CDR2 SYDVKM, per germline. V lost 4 bases to trimming and J lost 4 bases, with 19 bases between them. The CDR3 DNA follows: TGTGCCAGCAGTTCGTCAGGAATCGGAGGAATCACTGAAGCTTTCTTT. Translation gives CASSSSGIGGITEAFF.

The chain employs TRBV6-2 or TRBV6-3 and TRBJ2-2, with D hard to call. The CDR3 has 15 residues. V lost 4 bases, J lost 4 bases, and 13 bases lay in between. Germline V gene lookup returns CDR1 MNHEY and CDR2 SVGEGT. CDR3 loop: CASSSFGLFTGELFF. CDR3 nucleotide sequence: TGTGCCAGCAGTTCCTTCGGCCTCTTCACCGGGGAGCTGTTTTTT.

This clonotype was seen at least ten times. The chain carries TRBV12-3 or TRBV12-4 and TRBJ1-1; D is possibly TRBD1 (5 bases). The germline V and J ends were trimmed by 8 bases and 4 bases, with 17 bases remaining between them. This CDR3 has 14 residues. This chain's CDR3 is CASPLTEGSTEAFF. In DNA form, the CDR3 reads TGTGCCAGCCCTCTTACGGAGGGGAGCACTGAAGCTTTCTTT.

This chain links TRBV27 with TRBJ1-1, with a possible D match to TRBD1 (5 bases). The V end was cut by 3 bases, the J end by 7 bases, with 12 bases between. The CDR3 is 13 amino acids. Germline assignment: CDR1 MNHEY and CDR2 SMNVEV (reference sequence). This CDR3 reads CASSFSGRDEAFF. CDR3 in DNA: TGTGCCAGCAGTTTCTCAGGCAGGGATGAAGCTTTCTTT.

Regarding this clonotype: This likely reflects a read error, since a far larger clone is one base away. The V gene is TRBV2, the J gene TRBJ1-2; no firm D call. Germline CDR1 reads SNHLY; CDR2 reads FYNNEI. CDR3 size: 15 residues. Trimming removed 3 bases from V and 8 bases from J, with 19 bases in between. The CDR3 loop is CASSEVPMVARGYTF. As DNA, the CDR3 is TGTGCCAGCAGTGAGGTCCCCATGGTGGCGCGCGGCTACACCTTC.

This clonotype came up a few times. This chain joins TRBV20-1 and TRBJ2-7; 10 positions match TRBD1. The germline gives CDR1 DFQATT, CDR2 SNEGSKA (reference sequence). J lost 4 bases, V lost 1 base, and 10 bases had no gene match. The CDR3 is 16 residues long. Here the CDR3 DNA reads TGCAGTGCTAGAGGGGCTACCGGGACAGGGGATTACGAGCAGTACTTC. Amino acid sequence: CSARGATGTGDYEQYF.

Many counts were recorded for this clonotype. Written as DNA, the CDR3 is TGTGCCACCAGCCTCTCGTCCATGAACACTGAAGCTTTCTTT. Protein sequence: CATSLSSMNTEAFF. This chain links TRBV15 with TRBJ1-1, with D uncertain. This CDR3 spans 14 amino acids. Trimming pared 5 bases from V and 0 bases from J, leaving 10 bases between. The germline V gene has CDR1 LNHNV and CDR2 YYDKDF (reference sequence).

This clonotype was detected only a few times. V usage is TRBV12-3 or TRBV12-4 and J usage is TRBJ2-1; TRBD1 aligns across 8 bases. The trim removed 7 bases at V and 5 bases at J, leaving 7 bases unmatched. The CDR3 is made up of 14 amino acids. In DNA form, the CDR3 reads TGTGCCAGCATCGCGGACAGGGACAACAATGAGCAGTTCTTC. Amino acid sequence: CASIADRDNNEQFF.

This chain joins TRBV19 and TRBJ1-5; D not resolved. Germline assignment: CDR1 LNHDA and CDR2 SQIVND (reference sequence). The CDR3 length is 15 residues. V lost 4 bases and J lost 5, with 15 bases in between. This CDR3 is CASSRGDTYHQPQHF. The CDR3 DNA is TGTGCCAGTAGTAGAGGAGACACTTACCATCAGCCCCAGCATTTT.

The CDR3 spells CASSLDSLGYEQYF. CDR3 in DNA: TGTGCCAGCAGCTTAGATAGCTTAGGCTACGAGCAGTACTTC. The rearrangement links TRBV7-8 to TRBJ2-7; D call uncertain. CDR1 is SGHVS and CDR2 is FQNEAQ in the germline V gene. Trimming shortened V by 1 base and J by 3 bases, and 10 bases separated the two germline ends. The CDR3 is made up of 14 amino acids. The full variable domain, completed using reference TRBV7-8 and TRBJ2-7, is GAGVSQSPRYKVAKRGQDVALRCDPISGHVSLFWYQQALGQGPEFLTYFQNEAQLDKSGLPSDRFFAERPEGSVSTLKIQRTQQEDSAVYLCASSLDSLGYEQYFGPGTRLTVT.

This clonotype was seen ten or more times. This sequence joins TRBV12-3 or TRBV12-4 and TRBJ2-7, with D possibly matching TRBD1 (5 bases). The CDR3 totals 18 residues. V lost 2 bases to trimming and J lost 3 bases, with 23 bases between them. CDR3 sequence (DNA): TGTGCCAGCAGTTTATCTCTCGGGTTGGGGCAGCACAACTACGAGCAGTACTTC. This gives the protein CASSLSLGLGQHNYEQYF.

This rearrangement joins TRBV7-9 to TRBJ2-1, with D possibly being TRBD2 (6 bases). CDR3 length: 14 residues. Trimming removed 7 bases from V and 4 bases from J, with 14 bases in between. Per germline, CDR1 SEHNR and CDR2 FQNEAQ (reference sequence). This CDR3 is CASTRPGGYNEQFF. In nucleotides, the CDR3 is TGTGCCAGCACCCGACCTGGGGGGTACAATGAGCAGTTCTTC.

This clonotype occurred many times. The chain carries TRBV2 and TRBJ2-7; D is tentatively TRBD1 or TRBD2 (6 bases each). CDR1 SNHLY and CDR2 FYNNEI come from the germline V gene. V gave up 8 bases and J gave up 4 bases, with 24 bases separating them. This CDR3 region has 16 residues. Written as DNA, the CDR3 is TGTGCCAGCTTGGGGGCGGGGCCCTCTCCCCTATACGAGCAGTACTTC. This sequence encodes CASLGAGPSPLYEQYF.